The 26 T cell receptor beta chains below were found in one sample sequenced in a study of T cells after posttransplantation cyclophosphamide. Assay used: immunoSEQ multiplex PCR; TCRdb lists only in-frame clones, some missing. This table holds 50,000 to 55,000 clones, 70% to 90% found once. Material for sequencing was PBMCs. All receptors come from a man aged 25-40 years with a blood cancer, CMV-positive, and with a related stem cell donor.

The chain couples TRBV9 to TRBJ2-7; unclear D gene. Germline V CDR1 and CDR2: SGDLS, YYNGEE. The CDR3 has 14 residues. V lost 2 bases and J lost 2, with 11 bases in between. CDR3 nucleotides: TGTGCCAGCAGCGTTGGAGATCGTGCCTACGAGCAGTACTTC. Residues: CASSVGDRAYEQYF.

The V and J genes are TRBV10-3 and TRBJ2-7; TRBD2 might be the D (6 bases). V was cut by 7 bases and J by 6 bases, with 16 bases left in between. Germline V gives CDR1 ENHRY, CDR2 SYGVKD. This CDR3 spans 13 amino acids. The CDR3 DNA sequence: TGTGCCATCACCGGGACTTCTGCCTCCGAGCAGTACTTC. Protein: CAITGTSASEQYF.

Judged by abundance, this clone is medium-sized. The chain couples TRBV6-1 to TRBJ2-3, with 12 nucleotides matching TRBD2. Trimming at V came to 6 bases and at J to 4 bases, leaving 5 bases not matched to a gene. CDR1 is MNHNS, CDR2 SASEGT, per germline. This CDR3 has 15 residues. CDR3 sequence reads: CASSATSGSPDTQYF. CDR3 coding DNA: TGTGCCAGCAGCGCGACTAGCGGGAGTCCAGATACGCAGTATTTT.

This sequence joins TRBV29-1 and TRBJ2-7; 7 bases match TRBD1. The CDR3 spans 13 residues. From germline, CDR1 is SQVTM and CDR2 ANQGSEA. Trimming took 4 bases from V and 3 from J; bases not matched to a gene: 6. In DNA form, the CDR3 reads TGCAGCGTTGCCGGGACAGACTACTACGAGCAGTACTTC. Protein sequence: CSVAGTDYYEQYF.

The V and J genes are TRBV18 and TRBJ2-1; D not certain. This CDR3 contains 14 residues. The germline V and J ends were trimmed by 4 bases and 1 base, with 8 bases remaining between them. The V gene's germline CDR1 is KGHSH and CDR2 LQKENI. CDR3 amino acids: CASSQTSSYNEQFF. In DNA, the CDR3 is TGTGCCAGCTCACAGACAAGTTCCTACAATGAGCAGTTCTTC.

This chain connects TRBV6-5 to TRBJ2-7; D is perhaps TRBD1 (6 bases). V gave up 7 bases and J gave up 5 bases, with 15 bases separating them. The CDR3 totals 13 residues. Per germline, CDR1 MNHEY and CDR2 SVGAGI. In DNA form, the CDR3 reads TGTGCCAGCAAAACAGGGCGCTACGACGAGCAGTACTTC. Its translation: CASKTGRYDEQYF.

The chain has TRBV7-3 and TRBJ2-7; D perhaps matches TRBD2 (6 bases). V was shortened by 1 base and J by 6 bases, with 10 bases between the two germline ends. The CDR3 sequence is 13 residues long. Per germline, CDR1 SGHTA and CDR2 FQGTGA. The CDR3 reads CASSLSSGAEQYF. The CDR3 nucleotides read TGTGCCAGCAGCTTAAGTAGCGGTGCCGAGCAGTACTTC. Supplemented by reference TRBV7-3 and TRBJ2-7, the full variable domain reads GAGVSQTPSNKVTEKGKYVELRCDPISGHTALYWYRQSLGQGPEFLIYFQGTGAADDSGLPNDRFFAVRPEGSVSTLKIQRTERGDSAVYLCASSLSSGAEQYFGPGTRLTVT.

The CDR3 is CASNIGWENGELFF. DNA of the CDR3: TGTGCCAGCAATATCGGTTGGGAGAACGGGGAGCTGTTTTTT. V gene TRBV2 combines with J gene TRBJ2-2, with TRBD2 as a possible D gene (5 bases). V gave up 7 bases and J gave up 7 bases, with 16 bases separating them. The CDR3 is made up of 14 amino acids. The germline V gene has CDR1 SNHLY and CDR2 FYNNEI. Supplemented by reference TRBV2 and TRBJ2-2, the full variable domain reads EPEVTQTPSHQVTQMGQEVILRCVPISNHLYFYWYRQILGQKVEFLVSFYNNEISEKSEIFDDQFSVERPDGSNFTLKIRSTKLEDSAMYFCASNIGWENGELFFGEGSRLTVL.

This chain joins TRBV6-5 and TRBJ2-7; the D gene is possibly TRBD2 (6 bases). The germline V gene encodes CDR1 MNHEY and CDR2 SVGAGI. Trimming shortened V by 7 bases and J by 6 bases, and 22 bases separated the two germline ends. The CDR3 spans 15 residues. The CDR3 region is CASNIGGASRLEQYF. Here the CDR3 DNA reads TGTGCCAGCAACATAGGCGGGGCTTCGAGGCTCGAGCAGTACTTC.

The chain combines TRBV5-4 with TRBJ2-2; D not certain. The V end lost 0 bases, the J end lost 4 bases, and 10 bases lay between the germline ends. There are 15 residues in the CDR3. Germline V gene lookup returns CDR1 SGHNT and CDR2 YYREEE (reference sequence). Here the CDR3 DNA reads TGTGCCAGCAGCTTGGTCTTTGGCAGCACCGGGGAGCTGTTTTTT. Its translation: CASSLVFGSTGELFF.

CDR3 nucleotide sequence: TGCGCCAGCAGGGACAGGGGGCGAAGAGAGACCCAGTACTTC. It codes for CASRDRGRRETQYF. This chain links TRBV10-1 with TRBJ2-5; 11 nucleotides align to TRBD1. The J segment lost 4 bases and the V segment lost 6 bases, leaving 4 bases of the junction unmatched. The length of the CDR3 is 14 residues. The V gene's germline CDR1 is WNHNN and CDR2 SYGVQD (reference sequence).

The gene calls are TRBV4-3 and TRBJ1-2; a possible D gene is TRBD1 (5 bases). V gave up 0 bases and J gave up 4 bases, with 12 bases separating them. Germline V lookup: CDR1 LGHNA, CDR2 YSLEER. CDR3 length equals 15 residues. The CDR3 loop is CASSQDLATAYGYTF. CDR3 DNA sequence: TGCGCCAGCAGCCAAGATCTCGCGACAGCCTATGGCTACACCTTC.

V is TRBV9 and J is TRBJ2-7; D might be TRBD2 (6 bases). CDR3 length: 14 amino acids. V gave up 3 bases and J gave up 4 bases, with 14 bases separating them. Germline assignment: CDR1 SGDLS and CDR2 YYNGEE. For the CDR3, the DNA is TGTGCCAGCAGCGCGGGTGGGCTAGCGTACGAGCAGTACTTC. It translates to CASSAGGLAYEQYF.

The gene calls are TRBV5-5 and TRBJ1-1; D is possibly TRBD1 (5 bases). This CDR3 is built from 16 residues. V lost 2 bases and J lost 0, with 14 bases in between. CDR1 and CDR2 (germline): SGHKS, YYEKEE (reference sequence). The CDR3 DNA is TGTGCCAGCAGCTTCTGGCAGGGCACCATGAACACTGAAGCTTTCTTT. It translates to CASSFWQGTMNTEAFF.

The chain recombines TRBV11-2 with TRBJ2-3; 14 bases line up with TRBD2. Germline CDR1 and CDR2: SGHAT and FQNNGV. The CDR3 consists of 16 residues. Losses at the gene ends were 3 bases for V and 5 bases for J; bases not matched to a gene: 4. CDR3 region: CASSLTSGRVGDTQYF. The CDR3 DNA is TGTGCCAGCAGCTTGACTAGCGGGAGGGTCGGAGATACGCAGTATTTT.

The rearrangement uses TRBV18 and TRBJ2-7; 9 nucleotides match TRBD1. V lost 3 bases and J lost 0; bases outside the gene matches: 9. Germline-derived CDR1 and CDR2 are KGHSH and LQKENI. This CDR3 has 17 residues. CDR3 loop: CASSPSLGTGSSYEQYF. The DNA for the CDR3 is TGTGCCAGCTCACCGTCCCTCGGGACAGGGTCCTCCTACGAGCAGTACTTC.

The genes are TRBV7-2 and TRBJ2-1; 11 bases agree with TRBD2. The V segment lost 5 bases and the J segment 4 bases; nucleotides outside the gene matches: 10. Germline CDR1 is SGHTA and CDR2 is FQGNSA. This CDR3 is 17 amino acids long. The CDR3 region is CASSVRGTSGPYNEQFF. The CDR3 DNA follows: TGTGCCAGCAGCGTAAGGGGGACTAGCGGACCTTACAATGAGCAGTTCTTC.

CDR3 in amino acids: CASSKYRDRASYEQYF. The CDR3 DNA reads as TGTGCCAGCAGCAAATACCGGGACAGGGCCTCCTACGAGCAGTACTTC. The rearrangement links TRBV7-9 to TRBJ2-7; 9 bases are shared with TRBD1. After removal of 5 bases from V and 0 bases from J, the junction contained 8 bases not matched to a gene. Germline V gene lookup returns CDR1 SEHNR and CDR2 FQNEAQ (reference sequence). CDR3 length: 16 residues.

The V call is TRBV10-3, the J call TRBJ2-1; the match to TRBD2 covers 7 bases. The germline CDR1 and CDR2 sequences are ENHRY and SYGVKD. The CDR3 extends over 13 amino acids. In DNA, the CDR3 is TGTGGTGTAATGCGGGAGATATACAATGAGCAGTTCTTC. It specifies CGVMREIYNEQFF.

V and J are TRBV9 and TRBJ2-7; D is possibly TRBD2 (6 bases). The germline gives CDR1 SGDLS, CDR2 YYNGEE. V dropped 0 bases and J dropped 4 bases, with 17 bases sitting between them. There are 16 residues in the CDR3. The CDR3 nucleotides read TGTGCCAGCAGCGTAGGGGCGGAGGGGCCAAATTACGAGCAGTACTTC. It translates to CASSVGAEGPNYEQYF.

The chain combines TRBV5-6 with TRBJ1-1; 8 bases line up with TRBD1. The germline V gene has CDR1 SGHDT and CDR2 YYEEEE. Trimming removed 2 bases from V and 0 bases from J; junction bases left unmatched: 3. The CDR3 sequence is 15 residues long. The chain's CDR3 is CASSFRGRVNTEAFF. CDR3 in DNA: TGTGCCAGCAGCTTCAGGGGGCGCGTGAACACTGAAGCTTTCTTT. Complete variable domain (other parts from reference TRBV5-6 and TRBJ1-1): DAGVTQSPTHLIKTRGQQVTLRCSPKSGHDTVSWYQQALGQGPQFIFQYYEEEERQRGNFPDRFSGHQFPNYSSELNVNALLLGDSALYLCASSFRGRVNTEAFFGQGTRLTVV.

A word on this clone: The same CDR3 also results from other DNA sequences found in this sample. The chain carries TRBV5-1 and TRBJ2-5; D perhaps matches TRBD2 (6 bases). The CDR3 has 14 residues. Germline CDR1 SGHRS, CDR2 YFSETQ. With 4 bases removed from V and 3 bases from J, the gap between germline ends came to 13 bases. The CDR3 DNA is TGCGCCAGCAGCCGTGGAGGGGCAGAAGAGACCCAGTACTTC. Its protein product is CASSRGGAEETQYF.

The chain recombines TRBV27 with TRBJ2-2; TRBD1 aligns across 8 bases. J was trimmed by 6 bases and V by 2 bases; bases with no gene match: 8. The CDR3 has 16 amino acids. CDR1 is MNHEY and CDR2 is SMNVEV in the germline V gene (reference sequence). CDR3 coding DNA: TGTGCCAGCAGTTTAGGGTCAGGGGGCCGTCCCGGGGAGCTGTTTTTT. Translated, it gives CASSLGSGGRPGELFF.

The chain is built from TRBV6-5 and TRBJ1-1, with unresolved D. Germline V gives CDR1 MNHEY, CDR2 SVGAGI. V was cut by 7 bases and J by 0 bases, with 9 bases left in between. This CDR3 spans 13 amino acids. In DNA, the CDR3 is TGTGCCAGCACCGTCGGTGTGAACACTGAAGCTTTCTTT. It encodes CASTVGVNTEAFF.

This sequence joins TRBV7-2 and TRBJ2-3; weak D call: TRBD2 (5 bases). Between the trimmed V and J ends, which lost 5 bases and 0 bases, there was a span of 12 bases. This CDR3 spans 15 amino acids. Germline-derived CDR1 and CDR2 are SGHTA and FQGNSA. This CDR3 reads CASSPRARSTDTQYF. In DNA, the CDR3 is TGTGCCAGCAGCCCGAGGGCCAGGAGCACAGATACGCAGTATTTT.

V and J are TRBV30 and TRBJ2-5, with a tentative D call TRBD2 (5 bases). CDR1 and CDR2 (germline): GTSNPN, SVGIG (reference sequence). The CDR3 is 13 residues long. Trimming stripped 5 bases from V and 2 bases from J, with 12 bases between. This CDR3 reads CAWVTSGQETQYF. In DNA form, the CDR3 reads TGTGCCTGGGTGACCTCGGGGCAAGAGACCCAGTACTTC.